This T cell receptor (beta chain) was sequenced during a study of T cell responses to AZD1222 COVID-19 vaccine. This CDR3 region has 14 residues. Germline V CDR1 and CDR2: SGDLS, YYNGEE. V shed 0 bases, J shed 8 bases, and the junction held 4 bases outside the gene matches. Libraries were prepared by immunoSEQ multiplex PCR; TCRdb keeps only in-frame clonotypes and omits some of them. This table holds about 120,000 clones, roughly nine tenths found once. The source of this sequence is an adult in good health. The sample consisted of peripheral blood, taken on day 0 of AZD1222 vaccination. The chain is built from TRBV9 and TRBJ1-2; 10 positions match TRBD1. CDR3 bases: TGTGCCAGCAGCGTAGGACAGGGGGCTTACGGCTACACCTTC. This gives the protein CASSVGQGAYGYTF.